Listed below are T cell receptor beta chains from one sample, sequenced in a study of blood T cell repertoires in COVID-19. Sequencing used immunoSEQ multiplex PCR; TCRdb keeps in-frame clones, though not all of them. The sample carries some 380,000 clones, approximately 77% recorded once. Sequences were obtained from peripheral blood. These receptors all come from a human donor with acute or convalescent COVID-19. The donor label of this sample is uncertain. CDR3s include the opening cysteine and the closing phenylalanine or tryptophan. A D gene is named only where the DNA matches it firmly. Where a row states a size, it is once, few, many or the class of an expanded clone; other rows omit it.

clone_size: once
v_call: TRBV15
j_call: TRBJ2-3
cdr3_length: 15
d_call: TRBD2
cdr3_nt: TGTGCCACCAGTGCCGGACTAGCGGCCACAGATACGCAGTATTTT
cdr3_aa: CATSAGLAATDTQYF

clone_size: NA
v_call: TRBV20-1
j_call: TRBJ2-5
cdr3_length: 14
d_call: TRBD2
cdr3_nt: TGCAGTGCTGGTGTAGCGGGAGGCCAGGAGACCCAGTACTTC
cdr3_aa: CSAGVAGGQETQYF

clone_size: NA
v_call: TRBV5-5
j_call: TRBJ1-4
cdr3_length: 16
d_call: NA
cdr3_nt: TGTGCCAGCAGCCAAATCAGACAGACGCTTAATGAAAAACTGTTTTTT
cdr3_aa: CASSQIRQTLNEKLFF

clone_size: few
v_call: TRBV4-1
j_call: TRBJ2-2
cdr3_length: 17
d_call: TRBD1
cdr3_nt: TGCGCCAGCAGCCGGACCTACGGGACAGGGGGCACCGGGGAGCTGTTTTTT
cdr3_aa: CASSRTYGTGGTGELFF

clone_size: NA
v_call: TRBV5-1
j_call: TRBJ2-7
cdr3_length: 13
d_call: NA
cdr3_nt: TGCGCCAGCAGCTTGGCCGAGAGCTACGAGCAGTACTTC
cdr3_aa: CASSLAESYEQYF

clone_size: NA
v_call: TRBV21-1
j_call: TRBJ2-7
cdr3_length: 17
d_call: NA
cdr3_nt: TGTGCCAGCGGAAAGGGAGGGCCATCAAAATGGGATGACGAGCAGTACTTC
cdr3_aa: CASGKGGPSKWDDEQYF

clone_size: NA
v_call: TRBV7-2
j_call: TRBJ2-3
cdr3_length: 15
d_call: TRBD1
cdr3_nt: TGTGCCAGCAGCTTATCGGGACAGGGCACAGATACGCAGTATTTT
cdr3_aa: CASSLSGQGTDTQYF

clone_size: once
v_call: TRBV10-1
j_call: TRBJ1-1
cdr3_length: 13
d_call: NA
cdr3_nt: TGCGCCAGCAGTTTGGAGGGCAAGGCTGAAGCTTTCTTT
cdr3_aa: CASSLEGKAEAFF

clone_size: NA
v_call: TRBV15
j_call: TRBJ2-1
cdr3_length: 15
d_call: TRBD2
cdr3_nt: TGTGCCACCAGCACCCGGGAGGGCCGGGTTGTTGAGCAGTTCTTC
cdr3_aa: CATSTREGRVVEQFF

clone_size: few
v_call: TRBV11-2
j_call: TRBJ2-7
cdr3_length: 15
d_call: TRBD1
cdr3_nt: TGTGCCAGCAGCTTAGCCAGGGGGAGCTCCTACGAGCAGTACTTC
cdr3_aa: CASSLARGSSYEQYF

clone_size: NA
v_call: TRBV28
j_call: TRBJ1-2
cdr3_length: 15
d_call: TRBD1
cdr3_nt: TGTGCCAGTAGTGGGACAGGTCCTACTAACTATGGCTACACCTTC
cdr3_aa: CASSGTGPTNYGYTF

clone_size: NA
v_call: TRBV2
j_call: TRBJ1-2
cdr3_length: 14
d_call: TRBD1
cdr3_nt: TGTGCCAGCAGGCTGGGACAGGGGGCCTATGGCTACACCTTC
cdr3_aa: CASRLGQGAYGYTF

clone_size: few
v_call: TRBV11-2
j_call: TRBJ2-3
cdr3_length: 15
d_call: TRBD2
cdr3_nt: TGTGCCAGCAGCTTAGTGGGACTAGACACAGATACGCAGTATTTT
cdr3_aa: CASSLVGLDTDTQYF

clone_size: NA
v_call: TRBV28
j_call: TRBJ2-5
cdr3_length: 16
d_call: NA
cdr3_nt: TGTGCCAGCAGTTCCTCTTCGACAGGAGGATGGGAGACCCAGTACTTC
cdr3_aa: CASSSSSTGGWETQYF

clone_size: NA
v_call: TRBV20-1
j_call: TRBJ1-5
cdr3_length: 14
d_call: NA
cdr3_nt: TGCAGTGCTAGTTCCACAGGGAGGGGTCAGCCCCAGCATTTT
cdr3_aa: CSASSTGRGQPQHF

clone_size: NA
v_call: TRBV19
j_call: TRBJ1-5
cdr3_length: 17
d_call: TRBD1
cdr3_nt: TGTGCCAGCCGGACCCTAGGACAGGGGGGGAGCAATCAGCCCCAGCATTTT
cdr3_aa: CASRTLGQGGSNQPQHF

clone_size: NA
v_call: TRBV5-4
j_call: TRBJ2-7
cdr3_length: 15
d_call: TRBD2
cdr3_nt: TGTGCCACTCTGGACTGGCGGGAGGGCTCCTACGAGCAGTACTTC
cdr3_aa: CATLDWREGSYEQYF

clone_size: NA
v_call: TRBV5-1
j_call: TRBJ2-7
cdr3_length: 18
d_call: NA
cdr3_nt: TGCGCCAGCAGCTTGAGGACAGTTAGTTACCAACAGTCCTACGAGCAGTACTTC
cdr3_aa: CASSLRTVSYQQSYEQYF

clone_size: NA
v_call: TRBV7-9
j_call: TRBJ2-5
cdr3_length: 15
d_call: NA
cdr3_nt: TGTGCCAGCAGCTTAGATTCGGGTCCCCGTCAGACCCAGTACTTC
cdr3_aa: CASSLDSGPRQTQYF

clone_size: NA
v_call: TRBV3-1/TRBV3-2
j_call: TRBJ2-1
cdr3_length: 13
d_call: NA
cdr3_nt: TGTGCCAGCAGCCAAGAAGCTCCCCCCTACGCGTTCTTC
cdr3_aa: CASSQEAPPYAFF

clone_size: NA
v_call: TRBV6-5
j_call: TRBJ1-5
cdr3_length: 10
d_call: NA
cdr3_nt: TGTGCCAGCAACAAACAGCCCCAGCATTTT
cdr3_aa: CASNKQPQHF

clone_size: NA
v_call: TRBV6-6
j_call: TRBJ1-1
cdr3_length: 17
d_call: NA
cdr3_nt: TGTGCCAGCAGTCGTCGCGGGCGGGGGGGAACTTTCACTGAAGCTTTCTTT
cdr3_aa: CASSRRGRGGTFTEAFF

clone_size: NA
v_call: TRBV5-1
j_call: TRBJ1-1
cdr3_length: 14
d_call: TRBD1
cdr3_nt: TGCGCCAGCAAAGACAGGGAGGTGAACACTGAAGCTTTCTTT
cdr3_aa: CASKDREVNTEAFF

clone_size: NA
v_call: TRBV29-1
j_call: TRBJ1-2
cdr3_length: 15
d_call: TRBD1
cdr3_nt: TGCAGCGTTGAACTGACGGACAGGGGAAACTATGGCTACACCTTC
cdr3_aa: CSVELTDRGNYGYTF

clone_size: NA
v_call: TRBV18
j_call: TRBJ2-5
cdr3_length: 13
d_call: NA
cdr3_nt: TGTGCCAGCTCCCATCCCTCGGGAGAGACCCAGTACTTC
cdr3_aa: CASSHPSGETQYF

clone_size: NA
v_call: TRBV5-1
j_call: TRBJ1-3
cdr3_length: 14
d_call: NA
cdr3_nt: TGCGCCAGCAGCTTGCCAGGGACTGGAAACACCATATATTTT
cdr3_aa: CASSLPGTGNTIYF

clone_size: NA
v_call: TRBV28
j_call: TRBJ1-1
cdr3_length: 16
d_call: NA
cdr3_nt: TGTGCCAGCAGTTCTTACAGGGTGGGACATGACGCTGAAGCTTTCTTT
cdr3_aa: CASSSYRVGHDAEAFF

clone_size: once
v_call: TRBV19
j_call: TRBJ1-2
cdr3_length: 11
d_call: NA
cdr3_nt: TGTGCCAGTAGTATATGGCAGAGCTACACCTTC
cdr3_aa: CASSIWQSYTF

clone_size: NA
v_call: TRBV6-6
j_call: TRBJ2-2
cdr3_length: 13
d_call: NA
cdr3_nt: TGTGCCAGCAATATACAGGGAATCGGGGAGCTGTTTTTT
cdr3_aa: CASNIQGIGELFF

clone_size: NA
v_call: TRBV10-1
j_call: TRBJ2-1
cdr3_length: 12
d_call: NA
cdr3_nt: TGCGCCAGCAGTGACCGTATCAATGAGCAGTTCTTC
cdr3_aa: CASSDRINEQFF

clone_size: NA
v_call: TRBV5-4
j_call: TRBJ1-2
cdr3_length: 15
d_call: NA
cdr3_nt: TGTGCCAGCAGCTTGTTGACAGCCCCGAGGTTTGGCTACACCTTC
cdr3_aa: CASSLLTAPRFGYTF

clone_size: NA
v_call: TRBV18
j_call: TRBJ2-3
cdr3_length: 14
d_call: NA
cdr3_nt: TGTGCCAGCTCACCCGGACAGCTCACAGATACGCAGTATTTT
cdr3_aa: CASSPGQLTDTQYF

clone_size: NA
v_call: TRBV6-1
j_call: TRBJ1-1
cdr3_length: 15
d_call: NA
cdr3_nt: TGTGCCAGCAGTGAACCAGGGCAGGTTAGGACTGAAGCTTTCTTT
cdr3_aa: CASSEPGQVRTEAFF

clone_size: NA
v_call: TRBV15
j_call: TRBJ1-4
cdr3_length: 15
d_call: NA
cdr3_nt: TGTGCCACCAGCAGAGCTTTCAGGGATCCTGAAAAACTGTTTTTT
cdr3_aa: CATSRAFRDPEKLFF

clone_size: NA
v_call: TRBV27
j_call: TRBJ1-1
cdr3_length: 16
d_call: NA
cdr3_nt: TGTGCCAGTGTGGCGGGGGGCTTGCGCTTGAACACTGAAGCTTTCTTT
cdr3_aa: CASVAGGLRLNTEAFF

clone_size: NA
v_call: TRBV11-2
j_call: TRBJ1-1
cdr3_length: 13
d_call: NA
cdr3_nt: TGTGCCAGCAGCTGGGAGGCGAACACTGAAGCTTTCTTT
cdr3_aa: CASSWEANTEAFF

clone_size: NA
v_call: TRBV6-4
j_call: TRBJ1-1
cdr3_length: 14
d_call: NA
cdr3_nt: TGTGCCAGCAGGAAAGGGACAACCAACACTGAAGCTTTCTTT
cdr3_aa: CASRKGTTNTEAFF

clone_size: NA
v_call: TRBV10-2
j_call: TRBJ2-3
cdr3_length: 13
d_call: NA
cdr3_nt: TGCGCCAGCAGAAAAACAAGCACAGATACGCAGTATTTT
cdr3_aa: CASRKTSTDTQYF

clone_size: NA
v_call: TRBV4-1
j_call: TRBJ2-1
cdr3_length: 17
d_call: TRBD1
cdr3_nt: TGCGCCAGCACCCTAGTTGCCGGGACAGGGTCCGGCAATGAGCAGTTCTTC
cdr3_aa: CASTLVAGTGSGNEQFF

clone_size: once
v_call: TRBV30
j_call: TRBJ1-2
cdr3_length: 13
d_call: NA
cdr3_nt: TGTGCCTGGAGTGTACAGGCCTGGGGTGGCTACACCTTC
cdr3_aa: CAWSVQAWGGYTF

clone_size: NA
v_call: TRBV2
j_call: TRBJ2-1
cdr3_length: 13
d_call: NA
cdr3_nt: TGTGCCAGCACTGTGGAGAGGCAAAATGAGCAGTTCTTC
cdr3_aa: CASTVERQNEQFF

clone_size: once
v_call: TRBV27
j_call: TRBJ1-5
cdr3_length: 13
d_call: NA
cdr3_nt: TGTGCCAGCAGCGCCACAAGAAATCAGCCCCAGCATTTT
cdr3_aa: CASSATRNQPQHF

clone_size: NA
v_call: TRBV6-2/TRBV6-3
j_call: TRBJ2-1
cdr3_length: 16
d_call: TRBD2
cdr3_nt: TGTGCCAGCAGTTTCCTAGCGGGAGGGCACTACAATGAGCAGTTCTTC
cdr3_aa: CASSFLAGGHYNEQFF

clone_size: NA
v_call: TRBV12-3/TRBV12-4
j_call: TRBJ1-1
cdr3_length: 12
d_call: TRBD1
cdr3_nt: TGTGCCAGCAGTTTCGGACAGGGTGGGGCTTTCTTT
cdr3_aa: CASSFGQGGAFF

clone_size: NA
v_call: TRBV6-6
j_call: TRBJ1-6
cdr3_length: 16
d_call: TRBD1
cdr3_nt: TGTGCCAGCAGTTACTCTTTCGGGACAGATAATTCACCCCTCCACTTT
cdr3_aa: CASSYSFGTDNSPLHF

clone_size: NA
v_call: TRBV3-1/TRBV3-2
j_call: TRBJ1-2
cdr3_length: 14
d_call: NA
cdr3_nt: TGTGCCAGCAGCCGCGTTGGGGGCGACTATGGCTACACCTTC
cdr3_aa: CASSRVGGDYGYTF

clone_size: once
v_call: TRBV6-5
j_call: TRBJ1-2
cdr3_length: 13
d_call: TRBD1
cdr3_nt: TGTGCCAGCAGCATAGACAGGGTTGGTGGCTACACCTTC
cdr3_aa: CASSIDRVGGYTF